The present T cell receptor beta chain was sequenced within a study of CD8 T cells in Susac syndrome. RNA amounts of roughly 0.45 to 1 ug underwent reverse transcription with random hexamers. TCRdb itself ran the immunoSEQ multiplex PCR reads through MiXCR, one entry per CDR3 protein. The data contain about 180,000 distinct CDR3 sequences, approximately 94% of them seen just once; the ten biggest clones take up approximately 0.11%. What was sequenced was CD4+ T cells from PBMCs. The origin of this receptor is a human donor with Susac syndrome.

CDR3 protein: CASSLWARSFSNQPQHF. The DNA for the CDR3 is TGTGCCAGCAGCCTCTGGGCCCGATCCTTTAGCAATCAGCCCCAGCATTTT. The rearrangement joins TRBV6-2 or TRBV6-3 to TRBJ1-5; D call uncertain. The ends were cut back, 6 bases at V and 0 bases at J, with 18 bases in the middle. CDR3 size: 17 residues. Germline V gene data show CDR1 as MNHEY and CDR2 as SVGEGT.